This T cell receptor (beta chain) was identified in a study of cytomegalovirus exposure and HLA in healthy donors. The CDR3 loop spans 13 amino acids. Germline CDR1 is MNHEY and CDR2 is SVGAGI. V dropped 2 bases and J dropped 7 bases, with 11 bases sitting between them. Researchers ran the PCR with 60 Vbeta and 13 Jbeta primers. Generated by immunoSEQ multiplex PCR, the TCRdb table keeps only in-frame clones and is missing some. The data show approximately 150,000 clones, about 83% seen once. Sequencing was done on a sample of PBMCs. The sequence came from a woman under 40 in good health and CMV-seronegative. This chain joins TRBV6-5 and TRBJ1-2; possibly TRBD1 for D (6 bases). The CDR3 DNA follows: TGTGCCAGCAGTTACACCAGGACAGCTGGCTACACCTTC. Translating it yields CASSYTRTAGYTF.